The sequence of this T cell receptor beta chain was determined in a study of breast tumors, draining lymph nodes, adjacent tissues. Study-wide results and caveats: The data were judged consistent with most tumor T cells coming from lymph node and expanding in tumor. Luminal-like breast cancer showed significantly higher tumor–nontumor repertoire similarity than basal-like. Tumor T cell lymph node origin was a supported hypothesis, not proven. Tumors had less TCR diversity than lymph nodes, more than nontumor tissue.

This clonotype was seen ten or more times. Its antigen is undetermined. MiXCR was run by TCRdb on the multiplex PCR reads, yielding one entry per CDR3 protein. Of 30,000 to 40,000 distinct CDR3 sequences listed, roughly 36% are singletons. J was trimmed by 6 bases and V by 1 base; bases with no gene match: 11. The CDR3 is 15 amino acids. Germline CDR1 reads DFQATT; CDR2 reads SNEGSKA (reference sequence). The sequence was collected from a female donor with breast cancer. Some clones in this sample may be carry-over from other donors' samples. V usage is TRBV20-1 and J usage is TRBJ1-2, with 7 nucleotides matching TRBD1. Sequencing was carried out using breast tumor tissue. The CDR3 region is CSARGVGRGQDGYTF. CDR3 in DNA: TGCAGTGCTAGAGGGGTAGGGAGGGGGCAGGATGGCTACACCTTC.